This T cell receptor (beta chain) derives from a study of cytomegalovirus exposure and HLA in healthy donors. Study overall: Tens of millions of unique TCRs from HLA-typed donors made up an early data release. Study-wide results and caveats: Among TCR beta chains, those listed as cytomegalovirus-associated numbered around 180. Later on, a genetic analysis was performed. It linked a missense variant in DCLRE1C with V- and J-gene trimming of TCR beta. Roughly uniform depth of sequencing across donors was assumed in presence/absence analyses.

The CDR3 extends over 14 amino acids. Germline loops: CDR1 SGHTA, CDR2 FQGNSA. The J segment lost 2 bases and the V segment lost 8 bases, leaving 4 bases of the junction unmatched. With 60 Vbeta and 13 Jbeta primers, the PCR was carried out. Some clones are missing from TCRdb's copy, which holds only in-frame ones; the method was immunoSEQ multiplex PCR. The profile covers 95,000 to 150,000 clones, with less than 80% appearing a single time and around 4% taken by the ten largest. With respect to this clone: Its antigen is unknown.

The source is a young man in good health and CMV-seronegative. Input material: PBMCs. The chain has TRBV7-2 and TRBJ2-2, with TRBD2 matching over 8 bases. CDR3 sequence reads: CASEAGGNTGELFF. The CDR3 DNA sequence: TGTGCCAGCGAGGCGGGGGGTAACACCGGGGAGCTGTTTTTT.